These 5 T cell receptor beta chains were all obtained from the same sample, sequenced in a study of cytomegalovirus exposure and HLA in healthy donors. It was with 60 Vbeta and 13 Jbeta primers that the PCR ran. Assay used: immunoSEQ multiplex PCR; TCRdb lists only in-frame clones, some missing. The sample has 90,000 to 130,000 clones, 70% seen once. The sequenced material came from PBMCs. All receptors derive from a man aged 30-40 years in good health and CMV-seropositive.

The rearrangement uses TRBV11-3 and TRBJ1-2; maybe TRBD1 (6 bases). CDR1 is SGHNT and CDR2 is YENEEA in the germline V gene. This CDR3 region has 15 residues. V shed 1 base and J shed 3 bases, with 12 bases lying between them. The CDR3: CASSLGRGSYYGYTF. CDR3 DNA sequence: TGTGCCAGCAGCTTAGGAAGGGGGTCCTACTATGGCTACACCTTC.

The chain has TRBV5-1 and TRBJ2-7, with D tentatively TRBD2 (5 bases). The CDR3 totals 13 residues. Trimming shortened V by 0 bases and J by 3 bases, and 7 bases separated the two germline ends. Germline V gives CDR1 SGHRS, CDR2 YFSETQ. The CDR3 sequence: CASSLAGVYEQYF. The CDR3 nucleotides are TGCGCCAGCAGCTTGGCCGGGGTCTACGAGCAGTACTTC.

The chain carries TRBV7-8 and TRBJ2-5; 10 bases match TRBD2. Germline-derived CDR1 and CDR2 are SGHVS and FQNEAQ. The length of the CDR3 is 17 residues. V shed 1 base, J shed 0 bases, and the junction held 5 bases outside the gene matches. The CDR3 nucleotides are TGTGCCAGCAGCTTAGTAGCAGCGGGAGGGTACCAAGAGACCCAGTACTTC. Encoded protein: CASSLVAAGGYQETQYF.

The genes are TRBV7-9 and TRBJ1-4, with 7 bases identical to TRBD1. Germline assignment: CDR1 SEHNR and CDR2 FQNEAQ (reference sequence). The CDR3 sequence is 15 residues long. Trimming cost V 2 bases and J 2 bases; bases outside gene matches: 2. CDR3 bases: TGTGCCAGCAGCTTACAGGGGGTCACTAATGAAAAACTGTTTTTT. Translating gives CASSLQGVTNEKLFF.

CDR3 region: CASSLGGTDTQYF. The DNA of the CDR3 is TGTGCCAGCAGTCTTGGAGGCACAGATACGCAGTATTTT. V gene TRBV25-1 combines with J gene TRBJ2-3; D is unresolved. This CDR3 spans 13 amino acids. Trimming pared 5 bases from V and 1 base from J, leaving 7 bases between. Germline V CDR1 and CDR2: MGHDK, SYGVNS. Full variable domain (remainder filled in from reference TRBV25-1 and TRBJ2-3): EADIYQTPRYLVIGTGKKITLECSQTMGHDKMYWYQQDPGMELHLIHYSYGVNSTEKGDLSSESTVSRIRTEHFPLTLESARPSHTSQYLCASSLGGTDTQYFGPGTRLTVL.